Presented here are 8 T cell receptor beta chains from one specimen sequenced in a study of regulatory T cells in long-lasting Graves disease. Indicated time point: newly diagnosed GD, antithyroid drugs for less than 3 months. The TCR library was prepared using RNA isolated from PBMCs. Construction of TCR beta libraries relied on iRepertoire HTBI primers and on Arm-PCR targeting CDR3 regions. TCRdb fed the multiplex PCR reads into MiXCR, producing one record per CDR3 protein. This sample yields approximately 250,000 distinct CDR3 sequences, of which around 18% are seen a single time; roughly a fifth belongs to the top ten. This material consisted of peripheral blood mononuclear cells (PBMCs), taken at new diagnosis, from a patient treated with antithyroid drugs. These receptors came from a female donor with Graves disease.

This clonotype was seen repeatedly, ten times or more. The V call is TRBV6-1, the J call TRBJ2-2, with 9 bases matching TRBD1. The CDR3 length is 15 residues. V lost 6 bases, J lost 5 bases, and 7 bases stayed unmatched. In germline, CDR1 is MNHNS, CDR2 SASEGT. For the CDR3, the DNA is TGTGCCAGCAGCTCCGGGACAGGGAGGACCGGGGAGCTGTTTTTT. It specifies CASSSGTGRTGELFF.

The rearrangement joins TRBV25-1 to TRBJ1-6, with TRBD1 as a possible D gene (6 bases). The CDR3 covers 14 residues. Between the trimmed V and J ends, which lost 6 bases and 8 bases, there was a span of 14 bases. The germline V gene encodes CDR1 MGHDK and CDR2 SYGVNS. As DNA, the CDR3 is TGTGCCAGCAGCATAGGGGGAGAGGATTCACCCCTCCACTTT. This gives the protein CASSIGGEDSPLHF. Complete variable domain (other parts from reference TRBV25-1 and TRBJ1-6): EADIYQTPRYLVIGTGKKITLECSQTMGHDKMYWYQQDPGMELHLIHYSYGVNSTEKGDLSSESTVSRIRTEHFPLTLESARPSHTSQYLCASSIGGEDSPLHFGNGTRLTVT.

This clonotype was recorded at least ten times. The V and J genes are TRBV20-1 and TRBJ2-2; a weak D match, TRBD1 (5 bases). The CDR3 is 16 residues long. The V gene lost 0 bases and the J gene lost 7 bases, with 18 bases spanning the gap. Germline CDR1 is DFQATT and CDR2 is SNEGSKA (reference sequence). The CDR3 nucleotides read TGCAGTGCTAGAGATGGTGCGGCAGGGTGGGGCGGGGAGCTGTTTTTT. This translates into CSARDGAAGWGGELFF.

This clonotype occurred a few times. J is TRBJ2-2 and V is TRBV24-1, with 9 bases matching TRBD1. V lost 5 bases and J lost 2; bases outside the gene matches: 14. This CDR3 has 19 amino acids. From germline, CDR1 is KGHDR and CDR2 SFDVKD. The CDR3 loop is CATSAPGQGSTINTGELFF. The CDR3 DNA follows: TGTGCCACCAGTGCCCCGGGACAGGGTTCAACCATTAACACCGGGGAGCTGTTTTTT.

This clonotype was detected only a few times. The rearrangement uses TRBV4-3 and TRBJ2-1, with TRBD2 matching 13 bases. V shed 5 bases, J shed 7 bases, and the junction held 11 bases outside the gene matches. CDR1 LGHNA and CDR2 YSLEER come from the germline V gene. This CDR3 contains 17 residues. This CDR3 is CASSESPGLAGSNEQFF. CDR3 coding DNA: TGCGCCAGCAGCGAATCTCCGGGACTAGCGGGATCGAATGAGCAGTTCTTC.

This clonotype was seen many times. The chain employs TRBV24-1 and TRBJ2-1; 8 nucleotides match TRBD1. In germline, CDR1 is KGHDR, CDR2 SFDVKD. The CDR3 contains 15 residues. V gave up 3 bases and J gave up 10 bases; unmatched junction bases: 10. Written as DNA, the CDR3 is TGTGCCACCAGTGATGTGGGACAGGAGGTGCGGGAGCAGTTCTTC. It specifies CATSDVGQEVREQFF.

This clonotype was detected ten times or more. This chain connects TRBV24-1 to TRBJ2-2, with TRBD2 identical over 13 bases. V lost 4 bases, J lost 5 bases, and 3 bases stayed unmatched. Germline values: CDR1 KGHDR, CDR2 SFDVKD. This CDR3 contains 16 residues. This CDR3 reads CATSDGLAGVTGELFF. DNA for the CDR3: TGTGCCACCAGTGACGGACTAGCGGGAGTAACCGGGGAGCTGTTTTTT.

For this clonotype: Germline and junction disagree at one end, which may indicate a read error. The chain employs TRBV6-1 and TRBJ2-3; D might be TRBD2 (6 bases). There are 17 residues in the CDR3. CDR1 and CDR2 (germline): MNHNS, SASEGT. In DNA, the CDR3 is TGTGCCAGCAGTCAAGCCGGGACTTGGTTGGGGGTCGCTACGCAGTATTTT. This sequence encodes CASSQAGTWLGVATQYF.